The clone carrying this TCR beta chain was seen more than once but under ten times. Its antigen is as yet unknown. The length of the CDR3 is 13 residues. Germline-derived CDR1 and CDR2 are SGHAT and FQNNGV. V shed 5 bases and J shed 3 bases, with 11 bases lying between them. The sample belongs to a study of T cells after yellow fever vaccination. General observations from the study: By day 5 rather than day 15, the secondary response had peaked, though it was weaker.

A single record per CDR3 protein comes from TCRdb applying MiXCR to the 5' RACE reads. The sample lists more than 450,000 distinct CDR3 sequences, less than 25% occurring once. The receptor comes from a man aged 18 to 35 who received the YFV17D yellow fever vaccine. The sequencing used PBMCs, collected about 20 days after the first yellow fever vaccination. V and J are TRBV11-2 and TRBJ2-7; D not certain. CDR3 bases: TGTGCCAGCAGCCCAGACACCGACTACGAGCAGTACTTC. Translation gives CASSPDTDYEQYF. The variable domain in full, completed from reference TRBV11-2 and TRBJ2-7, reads EAGVAQSPRYKIIEKRQSVAFWCNPISGHATLYWYQQILGQGPKLLIQFQNNGVVDDSQLPKDRFSAERLKGVDSTLKIQPAKLEDSAVYLCASSPDTDYEQYFGPGTRLTVT.